One T cell receptor beta chain is described in this entry. Its antigen is still unknown. These data come from a study of T cells after yellow fever vaccination. TCRdb analysed the 5' RACE reads with MiXCR anew, one entry per CDR3 protein. The profile shows some 550,000 distinct CDR3 sequences, about 19% of them singletons. The study, taken as a whole, reports: Faster peaking, at day 5 versus 15, marked a secondary response that was weaker. Researchers cautioned that FACS-sorted repertoires could harbor abundant clonotypes contaminating from the bulk population. Primary-vaccination clones mostly resurfaced post-booster (around 95% CD4, more than 80% CD8).

The CDR3 spans 16 residues. The trim removed 5 bases at V and 4 bases at J, leaving 12 bases unmatched. The sample consisted of PBMCs, taken 15 days after the yellow fever booster vaccination. This TCR came from a man aged 25-45 years who received the YFV17D yellow fever vaccine. The chain links TRBV12-3 or TRBV12-4 to TRBJ1-1; 8 nucleotides line up with TRBD1. CDR3 in DNA: TGTGCCAGCAGTAGAGGACAGGGTCTTATAGGCACTGAAGCTTTCTTT. Translation gives CASSRGQGLIGTEAFF.